A selection of T cell receptor beta chains follows, all from one sample in a study of blood T cell repertoires in COVID-19. Libraries were prepared by immunoSEQ multiplex PCR; TCRdb keeps only in-frame clonotypes and omits some of them. The data hold tens of thousands of clones, with 89% observed a single time. The sequencing sample was made of peripheral blood. The source is a man between 60 and 75 years old with active COVID-19. The CDR3 runs from the conserved cysteine through the conserved F or W.

v_gene,j_gene,CDR3aa
TRBV7-3,TRBJ1-2,CASSRDAGGSYGYTF
TRBV21-1,TRBJ1-2,CASSSLPEGVVYGYTF
TRBV19,TRBJ2-1,CASSTIGGTGRNEQFF
TRBV11-3,TRBJ2-2,CASSPGGTGGTGELFF
TRBV7-2,TRBJ2-5,CASSSLAGGKTQYF
TRBV2,TRBJ1-1,CASSLRGQGRVTEAFF
TRBV27,TRBJ1-6,CASSLTGVRSPLHF
TRBV7-3,TRBJ2-1,CASSSGQGSYNEQFF
TRBV19,TRBJ2-7,CASREYRDGGEQYF
TRBV7-2,TRBJ2-5,CASSLNRRGETQYF
TRBV27,TRBJ1-5,CASSTLVDFKMGGPQHF
TRBV5-1,TRBJ2-7,CASSFASGEYEQYF
TRBV10-3,TRBJ1-6,CAISERGGVNSPLHF